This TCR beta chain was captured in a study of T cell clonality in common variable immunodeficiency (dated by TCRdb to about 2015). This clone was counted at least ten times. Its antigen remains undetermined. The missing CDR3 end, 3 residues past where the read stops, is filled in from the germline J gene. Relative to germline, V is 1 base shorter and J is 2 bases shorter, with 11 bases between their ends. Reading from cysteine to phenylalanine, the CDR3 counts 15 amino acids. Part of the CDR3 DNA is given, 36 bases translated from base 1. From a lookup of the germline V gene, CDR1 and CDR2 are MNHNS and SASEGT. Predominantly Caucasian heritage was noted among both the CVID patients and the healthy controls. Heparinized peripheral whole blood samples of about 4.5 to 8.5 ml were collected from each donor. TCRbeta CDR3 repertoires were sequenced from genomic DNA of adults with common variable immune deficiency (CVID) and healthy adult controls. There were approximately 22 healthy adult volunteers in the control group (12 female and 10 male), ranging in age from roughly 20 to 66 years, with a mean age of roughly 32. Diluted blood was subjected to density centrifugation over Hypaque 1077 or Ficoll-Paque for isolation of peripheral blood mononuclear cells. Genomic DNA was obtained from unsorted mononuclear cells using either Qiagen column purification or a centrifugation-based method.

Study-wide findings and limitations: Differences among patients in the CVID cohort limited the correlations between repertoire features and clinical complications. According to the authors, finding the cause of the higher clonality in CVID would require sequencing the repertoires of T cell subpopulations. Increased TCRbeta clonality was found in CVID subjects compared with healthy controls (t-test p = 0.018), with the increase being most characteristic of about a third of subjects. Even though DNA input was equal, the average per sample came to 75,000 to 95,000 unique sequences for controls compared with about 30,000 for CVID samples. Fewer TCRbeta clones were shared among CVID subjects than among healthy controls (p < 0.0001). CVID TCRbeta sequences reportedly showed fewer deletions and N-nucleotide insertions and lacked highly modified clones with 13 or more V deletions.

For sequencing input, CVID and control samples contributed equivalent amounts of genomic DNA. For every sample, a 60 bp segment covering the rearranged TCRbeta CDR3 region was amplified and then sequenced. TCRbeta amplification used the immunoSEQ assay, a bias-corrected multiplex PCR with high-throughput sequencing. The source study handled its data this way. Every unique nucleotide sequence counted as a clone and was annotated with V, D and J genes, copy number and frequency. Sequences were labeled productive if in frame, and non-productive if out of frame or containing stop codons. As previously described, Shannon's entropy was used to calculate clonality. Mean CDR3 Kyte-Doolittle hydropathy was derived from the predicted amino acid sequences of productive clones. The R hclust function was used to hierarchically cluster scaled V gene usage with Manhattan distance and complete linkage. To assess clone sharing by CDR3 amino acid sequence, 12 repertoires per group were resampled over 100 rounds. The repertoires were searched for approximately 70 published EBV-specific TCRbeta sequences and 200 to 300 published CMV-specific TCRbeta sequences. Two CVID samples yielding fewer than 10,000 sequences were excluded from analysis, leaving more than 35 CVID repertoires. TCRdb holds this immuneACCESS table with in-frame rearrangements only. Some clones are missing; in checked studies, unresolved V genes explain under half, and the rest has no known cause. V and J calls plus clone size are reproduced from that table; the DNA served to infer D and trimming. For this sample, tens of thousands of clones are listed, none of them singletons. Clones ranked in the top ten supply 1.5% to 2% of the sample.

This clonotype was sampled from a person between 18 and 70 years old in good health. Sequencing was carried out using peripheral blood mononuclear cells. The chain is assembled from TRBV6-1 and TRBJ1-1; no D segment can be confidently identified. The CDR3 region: CASSEGRVGNTEAFF. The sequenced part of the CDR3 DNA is TGTGCCAGCAGTGAAGGAAGGGTGGGCAACACTGAA.